These 17 T cell receptor beta chains share one sample of origin, sequenced in a study of shared clonotypes between healthy human individuals. The protocol was immunoSEQ multiplex PCR, while the TCRdb copy is restricted to in-frame clones and leaves out a portion. The sample lists more than 400,000 clones; 95% to 96% were seen once. Sequencing was done on a sample of naive CD4+ T cells sorted from blood. Subset here: CD45RA+ positively selected. These receptors came from a woman younger than 45 in good health.

The CDR3 spells CASSQDFRGAGTGELFF. Here the CDR3 DNA reads TGTGCCAGCAGCCAAGATTTCCGGGGCGCGGGCACCGGGGAGCTGTTTTTT. The V gene is TRBV4-2, the J gene TRBJ2-2; D assignment may be TRBD1 or TRBD2 (5 bases each). The CDR3 contains 17 residues. Germline V gene data show CDR1 as LGHNA and CDR2 as YNFKEQ. V was pared by 0 bases and J by 4 bases, with 15 bases between.

This chain connects TRBV5-1 to TRBJ2-2; TRBD1 agrees at 9 bases. Germline V gene data show CDR1 as SGHRS and CDR2 as YFSETQ. This CDR3 is built from 16 residues. J lost 4 bases, V lost 2 bases, and 6 bases had no gene match. The CDR3 DNA is TGCGCCAGCAGCTTTAGTTGGACAGGGGCCACCGGGGAGCTGTTTTTT. This gives the protein CASSFSWTGATGELFF.

The sample holds one count of this clone. The rearrangement uses TRBV7-8 and TRBJ2-3; D gene unclear. Trimming shortened V by 5 bases and J by 6 bases, and 9 bases separated the two germline ends. The germline gives CDR1 SGHVS, CDR2 FQNEAQ. The CDR3 covers 12 residues. CDR3 in DNA: TGTGCCAGCAGCACGAAGGTGGATACGCAGTATTTT. This translates into CASSTKVDTQYF.

This rearrangement joins TRBV28 to TRBJ1-5; D is unclear. CDR1 is MDHEN and CDR2 is SYDVKM in the germline V gene. This CDR3 region has 15 residues. Deletions cut 3 bases from V and 1 base from J, with 10 bases between. The CDR3 here is CASSLRASSNQPQHF. DNA for the CDR3: TGTGCCAGCAGTTTGCGGGCGTCGAGCAATCAGCCCCAGCATTTT. Using reference TRBV28 and TRBJ1-5 for the parts outside the CDR3, the full variable domain is DVKVTQSSRYLVKRTGEKVFLECVQDMDHENMFWYRQDPGLGLRLIYFSYDVKMKEKGDIPEGYSVSREKKERFSLILESASTNQTSMYLCASSLRASSNQPQHFGDGTRLSIL.

The chain uses TRBV27 and TRBJ1-5, with a possible D match to TRBD1 (6 bases). The V gene's germline CDR1 is MNHEY and CDR2 SMNVEV (reference sequence). V was cut by 2 bases and J by 6 bases, with 8 bases left in between. The CDR3 is made up of 13 amino acids. This CDR3 is CASSLKGGQPQHF. DNA of the CDR3: TGTGCCAGCAGTTTAAAGGGGGGTCAGCCCCAGCATTTT.

The V call is TRBV2, the J call TRBJ1-1; D might be TRBD1 (5 bases). The CDR3 totals 15 residues. The germline CDR1 and CDR2 sequences are SNHLY and FYNNEI. The V gene lost 2 bases and the J gene lost 1 base, with 11 bases spanning the gap. The CDR3 nucleotides read TGTGCCAGCAGTGAACTCGGGGCGGGGAACACTGAAGCTTTCTTT. Translated, it gives CASSELGAGNTEAFF.

The chain links TRBV11-2 to TRBJ2-7; D is possibly TRBD2 (7 bases). Deletions cut 1 base from V and 4 bases from J, with 14 bases between. The CDR3 is made up of 15 amino acids. Per germline, CDR1 SGHAT and CDR2 FQNNGV. This CDR3 reads CASSLGAGAVYEQYF. In nucleotides, the CDR3 is TGTGCCAGCAGCTTAGGTGCGGGGGCGGTTTACGAGCAGTACTTC.

The genes are TRBV5-8 and TRBJ2-1; tentative D call: TRBD2 (5 bases). CDR1 and CDR2 (germline): SGHTS, YDEGEE. Trimming took 4 bases from V and 5 from J, leaving 13 bases between them. CDR3 length: 14 residues. CDR3 coding DNA: TGTGCCAGCAGCCCCTCGGACTGGAACAATGAGCAGTTCTTC. Translated, it gives CASSPSDWNNEQFF.

The chain joins TRBV6-4 to TRBJ2-3; 12 bases line up with TRBD2. The V segment lost 4 bases and the J segment 5 bases; nucleotides outside the gene matches: 1. CDR3 length: 14 amino acids. In germline, CDR1 is MRHNA, CDR2 SNTAGT. In DNA, the CDR3 is TGTGCCAGCAGTGCACTAGCGGGAGGAGATACGCAGTATTTT. Its protein is CASSALAGGDTQYF.

The chain carries TRBV28 and TRBJ2-5, with 8 bases identical to TRBD2. The length of the CDR3 is 14 residues. The J segment lost 2 bases and the V segment lost 7 bases, leaving 6 bases of the junction unmatched. In germline, CDR1 is MDHEN, CDR2 SYDVKM. The CDR3 here is CASKGVAGQETQYF. CDR3 coding DNA: TGTGCCAGCAAAGGGGTAGCGGGGCAAGAGACCCAGTACTTC.

CDR3 amino acids: CASSLVGIRPYEQYF. In DNA form, the CDR3 reads TGTGCCAGCAGCTTAGTAGGAATCCGCCCGTACGAGCAGTACTTC. The chain carries TRBV11-2 and TRBJ2-7, with D hard to call. The germline gives CDR1 SGHAT, CDR2 FQNNGV. The CDR3 has 15 residues. Trimming shortened V by 1 base and J by 4 bases, and 14 bases separated the two germline ends.

Regarding this clone: The identical CDR3 is also encoded by other nucleotide sequences in the sample. CDR3 DNA sequence: TGTGCCAGCAGCTTAAAGGCTGGGACCGATAATGAAAAACTGTTTTTT. It yields the protein CASSLKAGTDNEKLFF. The rearrangement joins TRBV13 to TRBJ1-4; D might be TRBD1 (5 bases). The V end lost 2 bases, the J end lost 4 bases, and 14 bases lay between the germline ends. CDR3 size: 16 residues. Germline loops: CDR1 PRHDT, CDR2 FYEKMQ (reference sequence).

The chain couples TRBV2 to TRBJ2-3, with a tentative D call TRBD1 (6 bases). CDR3 length: 14 residues. The V and J ends lost 5 bases and 1 base respectively, with 10 bases between them. Germline assignment: CDR1 SNHLY and CDR2 FYNNEI. CDR3 bases: TGTGCCAGCAGTACAGGGTTGGGCACAGATACGCAGTATTTT. This sequence encodes CASSTGLGTDTQYF.

The chain employs TRBV9 and TRBJ1-2, with 7 nucleotides matching TRBD1. The germline V gene encodes CDR1 SGDLS and CDR2 YYNGEE. V gave up 3 bases and J gave up 7 bases; unmatched junction bases: 21. The length of the CDR3 is 18 residues. The CDR3 loop reads CASSGIHQGGSLNFGYTF. The DNA for the CDR3 is TGTGCCAGCAGCGGTATACACCAGGGGGGGTCTTTGAATTTTGGCTACACCTTC.

V usage is TRBV2 and J usage is TRBJ1-2; D remains unclear. Trimming cost V 6 bases and J 7 bases, with 15 bases left between them. The CDR3 runs to 13 residues. Germline CDR1 SNHLY, CDR2 FYNNEI. The CDR3 here is CASRGSEVGGYTF. In DNA form, the CDR3 reads TGTGCCAGCAGAGGTTCCGAGGTTGGTGGCTACACCTTC.

V and J are TRBV28 and TRBJ2-7; 12 bases are a match to TRBD2. V was clipped by 6 bases and J by 3 bases; unmatched bases: 12. The germline CDR1 and CDR2 sequences are MDHEN and SYDVKM. This CDR3 is 17 amino acids long. The CDR3 nucleotides read TGTGCCAGCAGCACCATAATTACTAGCGGGAGGCACTACGAGCAGTACTTC. Translating it yields CASSTIITSGRHYEQYF.

V gene TRBV5-1 combines with J gene TRBJ2-7, with 12 nucleotides matching TRBD2. V dropped 4 bases and J dropped 3; count of bases not matched to a gene: 5. There are 15 residues in the CDR3. Germline assignment: CDR1 SGHRS and CDR2 YFSETQ. CDR3 bases: TGCGCCAGCAGCGTGACTAGCGGGAGAGGCTACGAGCAGTACTTC. Protein sequence: CASSVTSGRGYEQYF.